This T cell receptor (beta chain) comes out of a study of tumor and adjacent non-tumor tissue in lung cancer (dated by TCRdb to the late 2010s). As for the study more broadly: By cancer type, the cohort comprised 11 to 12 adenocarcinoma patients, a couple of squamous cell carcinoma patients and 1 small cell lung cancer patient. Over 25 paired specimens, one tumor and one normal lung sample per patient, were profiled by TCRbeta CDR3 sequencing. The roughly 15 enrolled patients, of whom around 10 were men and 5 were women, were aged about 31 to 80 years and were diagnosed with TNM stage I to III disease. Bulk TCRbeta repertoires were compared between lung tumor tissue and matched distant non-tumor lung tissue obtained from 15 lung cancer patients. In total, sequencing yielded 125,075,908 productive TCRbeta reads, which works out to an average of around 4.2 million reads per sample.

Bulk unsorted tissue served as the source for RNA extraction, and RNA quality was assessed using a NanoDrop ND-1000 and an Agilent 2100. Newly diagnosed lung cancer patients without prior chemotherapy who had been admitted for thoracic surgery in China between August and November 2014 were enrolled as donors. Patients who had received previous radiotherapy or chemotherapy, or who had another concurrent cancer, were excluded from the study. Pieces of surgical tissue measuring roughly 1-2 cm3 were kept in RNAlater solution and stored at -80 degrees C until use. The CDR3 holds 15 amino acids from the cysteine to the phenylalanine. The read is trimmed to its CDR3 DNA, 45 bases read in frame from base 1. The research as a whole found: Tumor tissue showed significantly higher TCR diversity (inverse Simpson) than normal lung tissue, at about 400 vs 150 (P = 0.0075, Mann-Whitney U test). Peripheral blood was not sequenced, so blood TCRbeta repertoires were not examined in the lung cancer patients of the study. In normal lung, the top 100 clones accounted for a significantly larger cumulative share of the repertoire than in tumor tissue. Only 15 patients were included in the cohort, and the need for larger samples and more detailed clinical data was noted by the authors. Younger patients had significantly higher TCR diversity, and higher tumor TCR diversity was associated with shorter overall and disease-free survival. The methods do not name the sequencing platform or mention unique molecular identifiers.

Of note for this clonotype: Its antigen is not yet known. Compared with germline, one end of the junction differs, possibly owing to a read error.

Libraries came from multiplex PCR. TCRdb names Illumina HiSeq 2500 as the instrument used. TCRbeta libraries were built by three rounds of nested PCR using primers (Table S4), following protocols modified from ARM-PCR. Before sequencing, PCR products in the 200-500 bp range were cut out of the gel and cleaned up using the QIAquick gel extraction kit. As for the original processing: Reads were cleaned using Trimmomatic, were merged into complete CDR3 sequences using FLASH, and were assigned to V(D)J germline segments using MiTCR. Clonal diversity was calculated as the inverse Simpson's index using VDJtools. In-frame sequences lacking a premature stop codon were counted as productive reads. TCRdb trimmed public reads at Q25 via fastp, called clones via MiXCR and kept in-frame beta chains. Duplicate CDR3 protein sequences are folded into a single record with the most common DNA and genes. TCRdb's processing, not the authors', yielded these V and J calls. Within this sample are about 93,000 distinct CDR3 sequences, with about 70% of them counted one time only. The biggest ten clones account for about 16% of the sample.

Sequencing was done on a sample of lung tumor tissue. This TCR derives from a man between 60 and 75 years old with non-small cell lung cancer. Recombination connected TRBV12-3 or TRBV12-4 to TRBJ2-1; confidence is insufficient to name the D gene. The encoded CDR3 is CVSSLMARKNNEQFF. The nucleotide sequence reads TGTGTCAGCAGTTTAATGGCGCGGAAAAACAATGAGCAGTTCTTC.